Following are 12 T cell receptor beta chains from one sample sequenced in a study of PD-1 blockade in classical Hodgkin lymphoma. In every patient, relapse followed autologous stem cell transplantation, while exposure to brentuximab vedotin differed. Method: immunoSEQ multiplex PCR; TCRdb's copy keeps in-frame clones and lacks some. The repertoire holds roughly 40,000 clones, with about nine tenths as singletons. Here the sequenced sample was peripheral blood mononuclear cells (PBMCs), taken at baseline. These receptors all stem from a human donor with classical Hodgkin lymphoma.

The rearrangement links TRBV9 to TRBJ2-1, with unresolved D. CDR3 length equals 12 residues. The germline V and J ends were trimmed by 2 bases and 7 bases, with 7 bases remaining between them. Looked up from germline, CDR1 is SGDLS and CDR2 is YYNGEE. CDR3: CASSVDGNEQFF. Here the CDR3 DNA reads TGTGCCAGCAGCGTTGATGGGAATGAGCAGTTCTTC.

The CDR3 sequence: CASSDTGPGGTQYF. CDR3 in DNA: TGTGCCAGCAGTGACACGGGTCCGGGGGGGACCCAGTACTTC. This chain joins TRBV2 and TRBJ2-5; TRBD2 aligns across 7 bases. This CDR3 comprises 14 residues. Germline V gene data show CDR1 as SNHLY and CDR2 as FYNNEI. V dropped 3 bases and J dropped 7; count of bases not matched to a gene: 8. Variable domain in full (rest from reference TRBV2 and TRBJ2-5): EPEVTQTPSHQVTQMGQEVILRCVPISNHLYFYWYRQILGQKVEFLVSFYNNEISEKSEIFDDQFSVERPDGSNFTLKIRSTKLEDSAMYFCASSDTGPGGTQYFGPGTRLLVL.

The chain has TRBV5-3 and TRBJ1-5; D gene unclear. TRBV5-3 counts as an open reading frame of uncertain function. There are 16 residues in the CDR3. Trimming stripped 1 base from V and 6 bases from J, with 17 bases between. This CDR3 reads CARSLWVSSVCQPQHF. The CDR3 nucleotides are TGTGCCAGAAGCTTGTGGGTATCGTCGGTATGTCAGCCCCAGCATTTT.

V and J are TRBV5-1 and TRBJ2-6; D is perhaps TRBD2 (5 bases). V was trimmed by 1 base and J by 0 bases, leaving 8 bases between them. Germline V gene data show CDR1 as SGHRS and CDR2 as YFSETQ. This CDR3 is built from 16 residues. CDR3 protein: CASSLYDYSGANVLTF. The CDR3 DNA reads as TGCGCCAGCAGCTTGTATGACTACTCTGGGGCCAACGTCCTGACTTTC.

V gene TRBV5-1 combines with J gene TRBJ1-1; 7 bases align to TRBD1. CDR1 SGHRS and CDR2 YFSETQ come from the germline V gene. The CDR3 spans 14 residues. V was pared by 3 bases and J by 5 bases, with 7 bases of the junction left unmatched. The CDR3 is CASSSDRVGTEAFF. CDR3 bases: TGCGCCAGCAGCTCTGACAGGGTCGGAACTGAAGCTTTCTTT.

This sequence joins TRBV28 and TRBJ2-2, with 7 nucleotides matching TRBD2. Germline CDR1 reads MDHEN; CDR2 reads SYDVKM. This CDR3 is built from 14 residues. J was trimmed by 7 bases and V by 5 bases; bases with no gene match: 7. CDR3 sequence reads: CASSLTGTNGELFF. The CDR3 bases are TGTGCCAGCAGTCTCACCGGGACTAACGGGGAGCTGTTTTTT.

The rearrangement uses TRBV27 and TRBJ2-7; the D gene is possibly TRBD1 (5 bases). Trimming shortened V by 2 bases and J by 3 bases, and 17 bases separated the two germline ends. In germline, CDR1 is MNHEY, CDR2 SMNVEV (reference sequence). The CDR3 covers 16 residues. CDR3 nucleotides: TGTGCCAGCAGTTTAATCCAGGGCAGGGCTCGCTACGAGCAGTACTTC. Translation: CASSLIQGRARYEQYF.

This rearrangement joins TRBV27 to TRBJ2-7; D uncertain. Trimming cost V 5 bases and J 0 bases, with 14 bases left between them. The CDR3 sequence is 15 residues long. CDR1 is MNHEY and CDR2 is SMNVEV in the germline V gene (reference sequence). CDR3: CASSPYTGPSYEQYF. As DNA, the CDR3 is TGTGCCAGCAGTCCTTACACCGGGCCCTCCTACGAGCAGTACTTC.

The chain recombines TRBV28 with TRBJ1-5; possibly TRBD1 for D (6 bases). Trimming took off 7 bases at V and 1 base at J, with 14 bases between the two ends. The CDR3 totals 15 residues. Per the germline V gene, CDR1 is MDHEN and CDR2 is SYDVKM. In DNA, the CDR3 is TGTGCCAGCACCCTGGGGGGGCACAGCAATCAGCCCCAGCATTTT. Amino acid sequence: CASTLGGHSNQPQHF. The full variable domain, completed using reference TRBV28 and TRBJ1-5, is DVKVTQSSRYLVKRTGEKVFLECVQDMDHENMFWYRQDPGLGLRLIYFSYDVKMKEKGDIPEGYSVSREKKERFSLILESASTNQTSMYLCASTLGGHSNQPQHFGDGTRLSIL.

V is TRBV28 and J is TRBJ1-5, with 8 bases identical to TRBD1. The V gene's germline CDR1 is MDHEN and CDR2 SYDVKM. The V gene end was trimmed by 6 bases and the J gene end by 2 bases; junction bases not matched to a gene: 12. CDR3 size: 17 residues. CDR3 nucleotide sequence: TGTGCCAGCAGACCAAGAGGACAGGGAATTCGCAATCAGCCCCAGCATTTT. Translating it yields CASRPRGQGIRNQPQHF.

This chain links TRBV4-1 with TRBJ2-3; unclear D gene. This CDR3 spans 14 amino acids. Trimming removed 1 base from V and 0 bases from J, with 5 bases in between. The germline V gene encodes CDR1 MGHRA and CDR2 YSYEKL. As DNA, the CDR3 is TGCGCCAGCAGCCAAGCTTCTAGCACAGATACGCAGTATTTT. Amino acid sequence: CASSQASSTDTQYF.

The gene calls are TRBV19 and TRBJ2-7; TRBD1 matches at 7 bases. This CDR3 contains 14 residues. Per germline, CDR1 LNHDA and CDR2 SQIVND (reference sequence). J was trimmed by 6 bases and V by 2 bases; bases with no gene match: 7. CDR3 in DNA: TGTGCCAGTAGTATAAACAGGGGAGCGCTCGAGCAGTACTTC. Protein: CASSINRGALEQYF.